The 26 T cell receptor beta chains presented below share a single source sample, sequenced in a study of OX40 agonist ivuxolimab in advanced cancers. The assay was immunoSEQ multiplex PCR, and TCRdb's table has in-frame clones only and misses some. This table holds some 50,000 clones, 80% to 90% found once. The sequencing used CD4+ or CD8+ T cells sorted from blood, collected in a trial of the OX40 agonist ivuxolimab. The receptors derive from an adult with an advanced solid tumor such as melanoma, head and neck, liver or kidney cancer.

In DNA form, the CDR3 reads TGTGCCAGCAGCCGGACAGGGGGCGACTATAGCAATCAGCCCCAGCATTTT. This gives the protein CASSRTGGDYSNQPQHF. The chain employs TRBV7-9 and TRBJ1-5; the match to TRBD1 covers 11 bases. The CDR3 has 17 amino acids. Germline CDR1 and CDR2: SEHNR and FQNEAQ (reference sequence). The V segment lost 5 bases and the J segment 0 bases; nucleotides outside the gene matches: 6.

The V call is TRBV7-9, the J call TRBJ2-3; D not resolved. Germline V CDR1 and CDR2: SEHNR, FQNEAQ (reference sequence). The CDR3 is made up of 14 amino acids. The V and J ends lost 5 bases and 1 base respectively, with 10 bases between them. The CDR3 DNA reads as TGTGCCAGCAGCCGACCCGGGCGCACAGATACGCAGTATTTT. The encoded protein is CASSRPGRTDTQYF.

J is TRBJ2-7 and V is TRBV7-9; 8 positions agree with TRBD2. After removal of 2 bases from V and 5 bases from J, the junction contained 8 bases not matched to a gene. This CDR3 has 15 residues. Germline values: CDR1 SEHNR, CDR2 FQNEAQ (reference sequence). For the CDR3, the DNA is TGTGCCAGCAGCTTAATTACGGGGGGGCGGGACGAGCAGTACTTC. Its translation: CASSLITGGRDEQYF.

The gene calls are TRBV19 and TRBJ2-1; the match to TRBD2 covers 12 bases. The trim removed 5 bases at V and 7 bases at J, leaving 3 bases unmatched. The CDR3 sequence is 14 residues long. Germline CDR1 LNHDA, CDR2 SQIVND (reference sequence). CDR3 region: CASSPGTSGNEQFF. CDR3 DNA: TGTGCCAGTAGTCCCGGGACTAGCGGGAATGAGCAGTTCTTC.

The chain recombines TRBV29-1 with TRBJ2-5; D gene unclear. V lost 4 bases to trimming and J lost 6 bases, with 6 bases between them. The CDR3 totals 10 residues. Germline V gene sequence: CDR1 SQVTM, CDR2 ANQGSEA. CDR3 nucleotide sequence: TGCAGCGTTGTTTCAAAGACCCAGTACTTC. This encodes CSVVSKTQYF.

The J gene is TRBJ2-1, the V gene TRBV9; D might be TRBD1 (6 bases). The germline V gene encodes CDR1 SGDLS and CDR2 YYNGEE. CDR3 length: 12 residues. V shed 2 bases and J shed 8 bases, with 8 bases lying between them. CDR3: CASSVRGYEQFF. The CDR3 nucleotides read TGTGCCAGCAGCGTCAGGGGTTATGAGCAGTTCTTC.

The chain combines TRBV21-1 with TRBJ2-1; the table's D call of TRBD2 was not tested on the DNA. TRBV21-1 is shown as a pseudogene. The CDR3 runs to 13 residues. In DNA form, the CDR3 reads TGTGCCAGTGGGAGCGGGGCCCTCGATGAGCAGTTCTTC. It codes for CASGSGALDEQFF.

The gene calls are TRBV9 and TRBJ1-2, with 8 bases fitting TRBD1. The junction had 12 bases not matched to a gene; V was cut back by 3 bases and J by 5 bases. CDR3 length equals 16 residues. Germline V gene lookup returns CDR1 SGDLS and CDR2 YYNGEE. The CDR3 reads CASSEDLGGQAYGYTF. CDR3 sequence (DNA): TGTGCCAGCAGCGAAGACCTTGGGGGACAGGCATATGGCTACACCTTC.

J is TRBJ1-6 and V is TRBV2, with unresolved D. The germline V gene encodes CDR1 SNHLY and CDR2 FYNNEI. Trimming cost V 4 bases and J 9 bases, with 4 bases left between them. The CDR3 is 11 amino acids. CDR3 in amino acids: CASSGVSPLHF. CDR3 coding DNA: TGTGCCAGCAGTGGGGTTTCACCCCTCCACTTT.

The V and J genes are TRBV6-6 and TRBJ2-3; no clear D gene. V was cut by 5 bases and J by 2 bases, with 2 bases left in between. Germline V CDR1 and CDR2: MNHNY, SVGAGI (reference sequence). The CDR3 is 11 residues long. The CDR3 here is CASSTTDTQYF. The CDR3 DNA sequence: TGTGCCAGCAGTACCACAGATACGCAGTATTTT.

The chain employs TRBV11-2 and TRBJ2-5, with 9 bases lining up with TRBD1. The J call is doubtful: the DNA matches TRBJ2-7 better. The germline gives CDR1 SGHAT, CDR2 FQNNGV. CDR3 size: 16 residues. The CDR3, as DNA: TGTGCCAGCAGCTTAGGAGGGACAGGGAGCTCCTACGAGCAGTACTTC. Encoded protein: CASSLGGTGSSYEQYF.

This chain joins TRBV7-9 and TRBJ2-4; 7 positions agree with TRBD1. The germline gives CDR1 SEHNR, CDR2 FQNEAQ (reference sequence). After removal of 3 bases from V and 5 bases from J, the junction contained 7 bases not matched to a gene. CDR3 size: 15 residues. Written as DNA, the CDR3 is TGTGCCAGCAGCTTTTCCGGGACAGAACAAAACATTCAGTACTTC. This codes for CASSFSGTEQNIQYF. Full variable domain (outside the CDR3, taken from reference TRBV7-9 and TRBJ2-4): DTGVSQNPRHKITKRGQNVTFRCDPISEHNRLYWYRQTLGQGPEFLTYFQNEAQLEKSRLLSDRFSAERPKGSFSTLEIQRTEQGDSAMYLCASSFSGTEQNIQYFGAGTRLSVL.

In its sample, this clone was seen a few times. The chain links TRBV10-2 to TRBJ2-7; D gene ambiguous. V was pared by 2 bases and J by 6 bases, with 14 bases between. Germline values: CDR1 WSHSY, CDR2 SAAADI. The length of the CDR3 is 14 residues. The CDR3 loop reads CASSEPGPNGEQYF. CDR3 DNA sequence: TGCGCCAGCAGTGAGCCGGGTCCAAATGGCGAGCAGTACTTC.

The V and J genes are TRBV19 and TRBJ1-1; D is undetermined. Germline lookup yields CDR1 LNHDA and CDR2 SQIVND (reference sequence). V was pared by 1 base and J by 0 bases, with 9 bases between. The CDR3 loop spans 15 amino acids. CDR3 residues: CASSIGWGLNTEAFF. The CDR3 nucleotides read TGTGCCAGTAGTATAGGGTGGGGTTTGAACACTGAAGCTTTCTTT.

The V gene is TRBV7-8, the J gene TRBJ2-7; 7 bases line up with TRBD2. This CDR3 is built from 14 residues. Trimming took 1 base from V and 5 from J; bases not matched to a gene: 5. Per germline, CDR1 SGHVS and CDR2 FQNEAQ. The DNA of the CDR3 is TGTGCCAGCAGCTTAGAGGGAGGGCCGCACGAGCAGTACTTC. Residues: CASSLEGGPHEQYF.

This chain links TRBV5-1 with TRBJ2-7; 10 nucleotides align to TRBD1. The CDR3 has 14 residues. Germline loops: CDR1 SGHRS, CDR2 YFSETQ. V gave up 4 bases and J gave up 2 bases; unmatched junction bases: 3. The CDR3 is CASSHGQGAYEQYF. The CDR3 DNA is TGCGCCAGCAGCCACGGACAGGGGGCCTACGAGCAGTACTTC.

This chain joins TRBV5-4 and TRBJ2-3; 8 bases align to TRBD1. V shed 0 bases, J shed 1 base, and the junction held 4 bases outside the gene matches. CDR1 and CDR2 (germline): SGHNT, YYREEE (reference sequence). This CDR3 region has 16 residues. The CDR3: CASSLGRGLGTDTQYF. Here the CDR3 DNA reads TGTGCCAGCAGCTTGGGCAGGGGGCTCGGCACAGATACGCAGTATTTT.

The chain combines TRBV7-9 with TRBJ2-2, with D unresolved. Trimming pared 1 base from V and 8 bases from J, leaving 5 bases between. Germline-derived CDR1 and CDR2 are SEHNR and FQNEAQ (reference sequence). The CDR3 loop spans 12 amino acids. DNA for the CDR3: TGTGCCAGCAGCTTAGACTGGGGGGAGCTGTTTTTT. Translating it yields CASSLDWGELFF.

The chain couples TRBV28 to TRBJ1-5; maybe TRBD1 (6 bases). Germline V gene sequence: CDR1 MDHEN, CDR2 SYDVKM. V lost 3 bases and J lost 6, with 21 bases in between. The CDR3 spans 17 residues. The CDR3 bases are TGTGCCAGCAGTTTCTGGGGAGGGAATACAGGGCGTCAGCCCCAGCATTTT. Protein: CASSFWGGNTGRQPQHF.

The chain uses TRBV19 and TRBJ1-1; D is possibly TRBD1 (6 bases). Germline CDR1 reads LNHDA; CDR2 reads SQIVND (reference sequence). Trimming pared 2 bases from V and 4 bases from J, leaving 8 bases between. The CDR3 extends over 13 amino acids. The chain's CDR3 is CASSITGLTEAFF. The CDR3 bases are TGTGCCAGTAGTATAACAGGGCTCACTGAAGCTTTCTTT.

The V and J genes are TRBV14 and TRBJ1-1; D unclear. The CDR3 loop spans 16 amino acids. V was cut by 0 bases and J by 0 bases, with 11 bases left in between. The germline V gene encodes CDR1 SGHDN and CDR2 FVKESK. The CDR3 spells CASSQDTQNMNTEAFF. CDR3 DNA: TGTGCCAGCAGCCAAGATACCCAAAACATGAACACTGAAGCTTTCTTT.

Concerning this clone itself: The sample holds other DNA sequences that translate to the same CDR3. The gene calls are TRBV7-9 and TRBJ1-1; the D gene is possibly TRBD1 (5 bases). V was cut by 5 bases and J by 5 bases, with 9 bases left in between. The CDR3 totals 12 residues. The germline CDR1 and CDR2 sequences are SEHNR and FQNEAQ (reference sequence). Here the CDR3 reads CASSPGGTEAFF. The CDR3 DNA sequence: TGTGCCAGCAGCCCGGGGGGTACTGAAGCTTTCTTT.

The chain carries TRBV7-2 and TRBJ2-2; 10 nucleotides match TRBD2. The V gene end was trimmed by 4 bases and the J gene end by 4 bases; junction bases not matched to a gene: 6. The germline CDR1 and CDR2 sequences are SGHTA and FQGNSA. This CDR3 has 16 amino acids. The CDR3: CASSSVAGGPTGELFF. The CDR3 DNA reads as TGTGCCAGCAGCTCAGTAGCGGGGGGACCCACCGGGGAGCTGTTTTTT.

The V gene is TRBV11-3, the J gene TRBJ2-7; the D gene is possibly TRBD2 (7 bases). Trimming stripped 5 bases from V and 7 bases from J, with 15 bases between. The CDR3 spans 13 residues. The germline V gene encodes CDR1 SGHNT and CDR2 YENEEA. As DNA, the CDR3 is TGTGCCAGCAGCCCCGAGGGGGGGCTAGAGCAGTACTTC. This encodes CASSPEGGLEQYF.

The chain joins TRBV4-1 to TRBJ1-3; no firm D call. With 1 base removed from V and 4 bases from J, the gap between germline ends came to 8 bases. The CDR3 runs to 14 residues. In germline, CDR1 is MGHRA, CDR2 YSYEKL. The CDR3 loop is CASSQVGGGNTIYF. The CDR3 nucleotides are TGCGCCAGCAGCCAAGTCGGCGGGGGAAACACCATATATTTT.

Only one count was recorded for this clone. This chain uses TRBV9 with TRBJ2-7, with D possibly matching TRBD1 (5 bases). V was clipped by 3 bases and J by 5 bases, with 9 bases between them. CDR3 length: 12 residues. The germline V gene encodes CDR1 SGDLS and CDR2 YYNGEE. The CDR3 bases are TGTGCCAGCAGCGGTGGGGCGAACGAGCAGTACTTC. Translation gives CASSGGANEQYF.